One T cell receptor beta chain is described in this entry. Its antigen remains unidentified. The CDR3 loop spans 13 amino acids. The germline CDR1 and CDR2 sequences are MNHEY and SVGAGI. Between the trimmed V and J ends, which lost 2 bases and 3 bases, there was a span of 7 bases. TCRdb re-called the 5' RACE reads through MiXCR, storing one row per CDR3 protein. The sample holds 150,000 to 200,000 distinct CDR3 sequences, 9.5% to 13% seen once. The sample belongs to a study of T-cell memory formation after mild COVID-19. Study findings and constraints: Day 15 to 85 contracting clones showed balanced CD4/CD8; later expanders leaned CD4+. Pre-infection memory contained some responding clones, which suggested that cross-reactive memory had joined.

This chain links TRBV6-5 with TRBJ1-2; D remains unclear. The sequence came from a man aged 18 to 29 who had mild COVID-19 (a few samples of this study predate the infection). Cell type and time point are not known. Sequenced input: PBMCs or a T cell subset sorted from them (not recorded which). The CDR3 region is CASSYGGYYGYTF. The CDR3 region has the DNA TGTGCCAGCAGTTACGGCGGGTACTATGGCTACACCTTC.